Below are 23 T cell receptor beta chains sequenced from a single sample in a study of CD8+ T cells in alopecia areata. cDNA reverse transcribed from extracted RNA served as the sequencing template. Sequenced by immunoSEQ multiplex PCR; TCRdb stores in-frame clones only, minus some. The sample lists fewer than 250,000 clones, about three fifths occurring once. Source: CD4+ T cells sorted from blood, taken at week 0. These TCRs come from a human donor with alopecia areata.

The J gene is TRBJ1-5, the V gene TRBV7-2; D not certain. Trimming stripped 5 bases from V and 0 bases from J, with 11 bases between. The CDR3 covers 15 residues. CDR1 and CDR2 (germline): SGHTA, FQGNSA. CDR3 amino acids: CASSLQMSSNQPQHF. DNA of the CDR3: TGTGCCAGCAGCCTACAGATGAGTAGCAATCAGCCCCAGCATTTT. Supplemented by reference TRBV7-2 and TRBJ1-5, the full variable domain reads GAGVSQSPSNKVTEKGKDVELRCDPISGHTALYWYRQSLGQGLEFLIYFQGNSAPDKSGLPSDRFSAERTGGSVSTLTIQRTQQEDSAVYLCASSLQMSSNQPQHFGDGTRLSIL.

Note on this clone: The identical CDR3 is also encoded by other nucleotide sequences in the sample. This chain links TRBV29-1 with TRBJ1-1; a weak D match, TRBD1 (5 bases). V lost 4 bases, J lost 1 base, and 10 bases lay in between. From germline, CDR1 is SQVTM and CDR2 ANQGSEA. The CDR3 contains 13 residues. CDR3 in DNA: TGCAGCGTTGCCGACAGAAGGAACACTGAAGCTTTCTTT. Translated: CSVADRRNTEAFF.

DNA of the CDR3: TGCAGCGTTGATAGTCAAACCACCACAGATACGCAGTATTTT. It yields the protein CSVDSQTTTDTQYF. The gene calls are TRBV29-1 and TRBJ2-3; no clear D. This CDR3 region has 14 residues. Germline lookup yields CDR1 SQVTM and CDR2 ANQGSEA. V dropped 3 bases and J dropped 2 bases, with 12 bases sitting between them.

The chain links TRBV6-6 to TRBJ2-7; D is possibly TRBD1 (6 bases). The CDR3 has 11 residues. Trimming cost V 5 bases and J 4 bases, with 6 bases left between them. CDR1 and CDR2 from the germline V gene are MNHNY and SVGAGI (reference sequence). CDR3 bases: TGTGCCAGCAGTACAGGGTACGAGCAGTACTTC. Protein sequence: CASSTGYEQYF.

V is TRBV28 and J is TRBJ1-5; the D is unclear. Germline V gene data show CDR1 as MDHEN and CDR2 as SYDVKM. The CDR3 is 15 residues long. Trimming took off 1 base at V and 7 bases at J, with 14 bases between the two ends. The CDR3 region has the DNA TGTGCCAGCAGTTTATCGGTCCCGAGGGAACAGCCCCAGCATTTT. The encoded protein is CASSLSVPREQPQHF.

The chain links TRBV5-1 to TRBJ2-7, with D uncertain. With 5 bases removed from V and 1 base from J, the gap between germline ends came to 4 bases. Looked up from germline, CDR1 is SGHRS and CDR2 is YFSETQ. CDR3 length: 11 residues. This chain's CDR3 is CASRASYEQYF. The CDR3 coding sequence is TGCGCCAGCAGGGCTTCCTACGAGCAGTACTTC.

This chain links TRBV2 with TRBJ1-1, with a possible D match to TRBD1 (6 bases). Trimming stripped 5 bases from V and 0 bases from J, with 13 bases between. The CDR3 loop spans 15 amino acids. Germline V CDR1 and CDR2: SNHLY, FYNNEI. CDR3 in DNA: TGTGCCAGCAGTTTGACGGGACAAATGAACACTGAAGCTTTCTTT. Translation: CASSLTGQMNTEAFF.

This clone has more than one count but fewer than ten. Distinct nucleotide sequences in the sample also encode this CDR3. The CDR3 loop reads CASSLAVGMNTEAFF. DNA for the CDR3: TGTGCCAGCAGCCTCGCCGTGGGGATGAACACTGAAGCTTTCTTT. The chain joins TRBV7-2 to TRBJ1-1; D is uncertain. The germline CDR1 and CDR2 sequences are SGHTA and FQGNSA. The V end lost 5 bases, the J end lost 0 bases, and 13 bases lay between the germline ends. The length of the CDR3 is 15 residues.

The rearrangement joins TRBV4-2 to TRBJ1-4, with D unclear. The CDR3 length is 15 residues. Germline V gene sequence: CDR1 LGHNA, CDR2 YNFKEQ. The V and J ends lost 0 bases and 7 bases respectively, with 12 bases between them. CDR3 protein: CASSQELAQFEKLFF. In DNA, the CDR3 is TGTGCCAGCAGCCAAGAACTGGCACAATTTGAAAAACTGTTTTTT.

The chain links TRBV6-5 to TRBJ1-1; maybe TRBD1 (5 bases). The CDR3 contains 14 residues. V was cut by 5 bases and J by 2 bases, with 12 bases left in between. Germline V gene lookup returns CDR1 MNHEY and CDR2 SVGAGI. CDR3 coding DNA: TGTGCCAGCAGTAAAGGGGACGCCAACACTGAAGCTTTCTTT. Amino acids: CASSKGDANTEAFF.

The rearrangement uses TRBV5-4 and TRBJ2-3; 10 positions agree with TRBD2. Per the germline V gene, CDR1 is SGHNT and CDR2 is YYREEE (reference sequence). The CDR3 runs 17 residues. The V and J ends lost 4 bases and 1 base, in that order; junction bases with no gene match: 9. Here the CDR3 reads CASSRGASGSGTDTQYF. CDR3 DNA: TGTGCCAGCAGCCGAGGGGCTAGCGGGAGTGGCACAGATACGCAGTATTTT.

V and J are TRBV5-6 and TRBJ1-4; a weak D match, TRBD1 (5 bases). Germline V gene data show CDR1 as SGHDT and CDR2 as YYEEEE. The V end was cut by 4 bases, the J end by 0 bases, with 22 bases between. This CDR3 is built from 19 residues. This CDR3 is CASSPGGGARSSTNEKLFF. CDR3 bases: TGTGCCAGCAGCCCCGGAGGAGGGGCTAGATCCTCAACTAATGAAAAACTGTTTTTT.

The chain links TRBV14 to TRBJ1-1; unclear D gene. From germline, CDR1 is SGHDN and CDR2 FVKESK. V was shortened by 4 bases and J by 1 base, with 7 bases between the two germline ends. The CDR3 loop spans 13 amino acids. The CDR3 sequence: CASSRDWNTEAFF. As DNA, the CDR3 is TGTGCCAGCAGCCGTGACTGGAACACTGAAGCTTTCTTT.

The rearrangement joins TRBV29-1 to TRBJ2-7; 10 nucleotides align to TRBD2. The CDR3 contains 13 residues. With V trimmed by 6 bases and J by 4 bases, 6 bases remained unmatched. Germline-derived CDR1 and CDR2 are SQVTM and ANQGSEA. CDR3 region: CSVRLAGQYEQYF. The CDR3 coding sequence is TGCAGCGTGCGACTAGCGGGTCAATACGAGCAGTACTTC.

The CDR3 nucleotides read TGTGCCAGCAGTCCATCCGGGACAGGGAGAACTGAAGCTTTCTTT. Its translation: CASSPSGTGRTEAFF. V is TRBV6-5 and J is TRBJ1-1, with 9 bases lining up with TRBD1. Germline CDR1 MNHEY, CDR2 SVGAGI. The CDR3 contains 15 residues. The J segment lost 5 bases and the V segment lost 5 bases, leaving 9 bases of the junction unmatched.

Remarks on this clone: The sample has other DNA sequences that encode this CDR3 too. The chain carries TRBV9 and TRBJ2-7; D gene uncertain. In germline, CDR1 is SGDLS, CDR2 YYNGEE. Trimming removed 1 base from V and 0 bases from J, with 8 bases in between. The CDR3 is 14 residues long. In DNA, the CDR3 is TGTGCCAGCAGCGTACGGGCAAGCTCCTACGAGCAGTACTTC. Protein sequence: CASSVRASSYEQYF. Using reference TRBV9 and TRBJ2-7 for the parts outside the CDR3, the full variable domain is DSGVTQTPKHLITATGQRVTLRCSPRSGDLSVYWYQQSLDQGLQFLIQYYNGEERAKGNILERFSAQQFPDLHSELNLSSLELGDSALYFCASSVRASSYEQYFGPGTRLTVT.

This chain links TRBV30 with TRBJ1-1, with 7 bases that match TRBD1. The J segment lost 1 base and the V segment lost 3 bases, leaving 5 bases of the junction unmatched. The CDR3 is 14 amino acids. In germline, CDR1 is GTSNPN, CDR2 SVGIG (reference sequence). The CDR3 spells CAWSTGTANTEAFF. In DNA, the CDR3 is TGTGCCTGGAGCACCGGGACAGCGAACACTGAAGCTTTCTTT.

V gene TRBV11-2 combines with J gene TRBJ2-6; D unclear. Trimming pared 6 bases from V and 0 bases from J, leaving 6 bases between. The CDR3 spans 14 residues. The V gene's germline CDR1 is SGHAT and CDR2 FQNNGV. DNA for the CDR3: TGTGCCAGCAGACAGAGCTCTGGGGCCAACGTCCTGACTTTC. This sequence encodes CASRQSSGANVLTF. Based on the CDR3 plus reference TRBV11-2 and TRBJ2-6, the full variable domain is EAGVAQSPRYKIIEKRQSVAFWCNPISGHATLYWYQQILGQGPKLLIQFQNNGVVDDSQLPKDRFSAERLKGVDSTLKIQPAKLEDSAVYLCASRQSSGANVLTFGAGSRLTVL.

This clone was observed a handful of times. The chain combines TRBV6-5 with TRBJ1-4, with 8 bases fitting TRBD1. Germline CDR1 and CDR2: MNHEY and SVGAGI. This CDR3 has 14 residues. Trimming took 5 bases from V and 8 from J; bases not matched to a gene: 7. The CDR3 loop is CASSGQGQEEKLFF. CDR3 sequence (DNA): TGTGCCAGCAGTGGGCAGGGACAGGAAGAAAAACTGTTTTTT.

This rearrangement joins TRBV29-1 to TRBJ1-2, with a possible D match to TRBD1 (5 bases). Looked up from germline, CDR1 is SQVTM and CDR2 is ANQGSEA. Trimming stripped 7 bases from V and 4 bases from J, with 16 bases between. The CDR3 runs to 13 residues. The CDR3 DNA sequence: TGCAGCGCCGAAGCAGTGCAGGGCTATGGCTACACCTTC. Its translation is CSAEAVQGYGYTF. The full variable domain, with the rest looked up from reference TRBV29-1 and TRBJ1-2, is SAVISQKPSRDICQRGTSLTIQCQVDSQVTMMFWYRQQPGQSLTLIATANQGSEATYESGFVIDKFPISRPNLTFSTLTVSNMSPEDSSIYLCSAEAVQGYGYTFGSGTRLTVV.

There are a few counts of this clone. This rearrangement joins TRBV19 to TRBJ2-3, with 8 bases aligning to TRBD2. CDR1 and CDR2 (germline): LNHDA, SQIVND (reference sequence). The CDR3 sequence is 14 residues long. V gave up 7 bases and J gave up 4 bases; unmatched junction bases: 7. CDR3 region: CASTRLAGADTQYF. For the CDR3, the DNA is TGTGCCAGTACAAGGCTAGCGGGCGCAGATACGCAGTATTTT.

J is TRBJ2-3 and V is TRBV2; unclear D gene. Germline CDR1 and CDR2: SNHLY and FYNNEI. The CDR3 runs 14 residues. Trimming took off 5 bases at V and 4 bases at J, with 13 bases between the two ends. The CDR3 spells CASSPTYPPDTQYF. DNA of the CDR3: TGTGCCAGCAGTCCGACTTACCCCCCAGATACGCAGTATTTT.

This rearrangement joins TRBV27 to TRBJ1-2, with D unresolved. This CDR3 has 13 residues. Germline CDR1 MNHEY, CDR2 SMNVEV (reference sequence). Between the trimmed V and J ends, which lost 6 bases and 0 bases, there was a span of 8 bases. Here the CDR3 DNA reads TGTGCCAGCAGCTGGACCCCTAACTATGGCTACACCTTC. Translating gives CASSWTPNYGYTF.